These 15 T cell receptor beta chains share one sample of origin, sequenced in a study of T cell responses to AZD1222 COVID-19 vaccine. Produced via immunoSEQ multiplex PCR; TCRdb's table is partial and in-frame only. The sample holds 140,000 or so clones; about 90% are singletons and the top ten take 7.5% to 8%. This material consisted of peripheral blood, taken 28 days after the second dose of the MenACWY control vaccine. Receptors were obtained from an adult who received the MenACWY meningococcal vaccine as a control.

J is TRBJ1-5 and V is TRBV11-3; a possible D gene is TRBD1 (6 bases). V lost 0 bases, J lost 0 bases, and 12 bases lay in between. Germline V lookup: CDR1 SGHNT, CDR2 YENEEA. This CDR3 has 17 residues. CDR3 sequence reads: CASSLDSGEYSNQPQHF. The CDR3 nucleotides read TGTGCCAGCAGCTTAGATTCAGGGGAATATAGCAATCAGCCCCAGCATTTT.

This chain joins TRBV5-6 and TRBJ2-7; D is uncertain. CDR3 length: 14 amino acids. Trimming removed 0 bases at V and 5 bases at J, with 12 bases between. CDR1 and CDR2 from the germline V gene are SGHDT and YYEEEE. The CDR3 region is CASSLGAHTDEQYF. The CDR3 DNA reads as TGTGCCAGCAGCTTGGGAGCGCATACAGACGAGCAGTACTTC.

In DNA, the CDR3 is TGTGCCAGCACAAATGGGGGCGCAACTAATGAAAAACTGTTTTTT. It codes for CASTNGGATNEKLFF. The chain uses TRBV6-5 and TRBJ1-4, with D possibly TRBD1 on 6 matching bases. The germline V gene encodes CDR1 MNHEY and CDR2 SVGAGI. The V and J ends lost 7 bases and 0 bases respectively, with 12 bases between them. This CDR3 has 15 residues.

The gene calls are TRBV2 and TRBJ2-1; a possible D gene is TRBD2 (7 bases). The CDR3 is 13 amino acids. The germline V and J ends were trimmed by 7 bases and 8 bases, with 15 bases remaining between them. In germline, CDR1 is SNHLY, CDR2 FYNNEI. CDR3 protein: CASTMGGLYEQFF. DNA of the CDR3: TGTGCCAGCACTATGGGGGGGCTGTATGAGCAGTTCTTC.

This rearrangement joins TRBV24-1 to TRBJ1-4; 7 bases map to TRBD1. V lost 3 bases and J lost 7; bases outside the gene matches: 4. From germline, CDR1 is KGHDR and CDR2 SFDVKD. The CDR3 is made up of 14 amino acids. CDR3: CATSDGQDGEKLFF. DNA of the CDR3: TGTGCCACCAGTGATGGACAGGATGGTGAAAAACTGTTTTTT.

The chain links TRBV10-2 to TRBJ2-3; 12 bases fit TRBD2. CDR3 size: 15 residues. Trimming cost V 5 bases and J 5 bases; bases outside gene matches: 5. The germline CDR1 and CDR2 sequences are WSHSY and SAAADI. The CDR3 DNA reads TGCGCCAGCAGTTCTAGCGGGGGGGCCATAGATACGCAGTATTTT. Translating gives CASSSSGGAIDTQYF.

The chain uses TRBV18 and TRBJ2-2; D may be TRBD1 or TRBD2 (5 bases each). The germline V gene has CDR1 KGHSH and CDR2 LQKENI. The length of the CDR3 is 15 residues. V lost 3 bases to trimming and J lost 6 bases, with 14 bases between them. CDR3 region: CASSPNEGSAGELFF. In DNA, the CDR3 is TGTGCCAGCTCACCGAACGAGGGGTCGGCCGGGGAGCTGTTTTTT.

This chain connects TRBV13 to TRBJ2-5; TRBD1 is a possible D gene (6 bases). CDR1 is PRHDT, CDR2 FYEKMQ, per germline (reference sequence). This CDR3 is built from 15 residues. V lost 2 bases and J 4 bases, leaving 14 bases between the germline ends. CDR3 bases: TGTGCCAGCAGCTTAAAGGTACAGGGAAGAGAGACCCAGTACTTC. It translates to CASSLKVQGRETQYF.

The chain recombines TRBV24-1 with TRBJ2-1; D remains unclear. Germline loops: CDR1 KGHDR, CDR2 SFDVKD. V shed 1 base and J shed 6 bases, with 18 bases lying between them. The CDR3 runs 17 residues. The CDR3 region is CATSDFIEEGSSNEQFF. Written as DNA, the CDR3 is TGTGCCACCAGTGATTTCATCGAAGAAGGATCTAGCAATGAGCAGTTCTTC.

The chain carries TRBV3-1 (or the pseudogene TRBV3-2) and TRBJ2-7, with D unclear. CDR1 and CDR2 from the germline V gene are LGHDT and YNNKEL (reference sequence). The V end lost 1 base, the J end lost 3 bases, and 10 bases lay between the germline ends. This CDR3 comprises 14 residues. The CDR3 DNA reads TGTGCCAGCAGCCAAGGGCCACAGCACTACGAGCAGTACTTC. It is translated as CASSQGPQHYEQYF.

V usage is TRBV5-4 and J usage is TRBJ2-4; the D gene is possibly TRBD2 (5 bases). Germline assignment: CDR1 SGHNT and CDR2 YYREEE (reference sequence). V shed 2 bases and J shed 3 bases, with 12 bases lying between them. The CDR3 contains 15 residues. The CDR3 loop reads CASSFDPEGKNIQYF. The CDR3 DNA reads TGTGCCAGCAGCTTCGATCCCGAGGGCAAAAACATTCAGTACTTC.

This chain connects TRBV19 to TRBJ2-1; perhaps TRBD1 as D (6 bases). There are 13 residues in the CDR3. The V end lost 10 bases, the J end lost 5 bases, and 15 bases lay between the germline ends. Looked up from germline, CDR1 is LNHDA and CDR2 is SQIVND (reference sequence). The CDR3 sequence is CATGQSHNNEQFF. In DNA, the CDR3 is TGTGCCACCGGACAGAGCCATAACAATGAGCAGTTCTTC.

The chain carries TRBV28 and TRBJ2-3; 8 bases align to TRBD1. The CDR3 is 16 amino acids. CDR1 and CDR2 from the germline V gene are MDHEN and SYDVKM. Unmatched junction bases numbered 5, after V lost 2 bases and J lost 1 base. CDR3 in DNA: TGTGCCAGCAGTTTACCAGGACAGGGTGGCACAGATACGCAGTATTTT. Amino acid sequence: CASSLPGQGGTDTQYF.

The V and J genes are TRBV19 and TRBJ1-1, with D uncertain. Trimming took 5 bases from V and 1 from J, leaving 14 bases between them. The CDR3 spans 15 residues. Germline loops: CDR1 LNHDA, CDR2 SQIVND (reference sequence). The CDR3 here is CASSWVSAGNTEAFF. The CDR3 coding sequence is TGTGCCAGTAGTTGGGTATCTGCAGGGAACACTGAAGCTTTCTTT.

The rearrangement joins TRBV9 to TRBJ2-3; D might be TRBD2 (6 bases). The CDR3 length is 14 residues. Germline CDR1 is SGDLS and CDR2 is YYNGEE. Trimming left V 7 bases short and J 0 bases short, with 12 bases between. The CDR3 nucleotides are TGTGCCAGCTGGACCGGGACTAGCACAGATACGCAGTATTTT. It translates to CASWTGTSTDTQYF.